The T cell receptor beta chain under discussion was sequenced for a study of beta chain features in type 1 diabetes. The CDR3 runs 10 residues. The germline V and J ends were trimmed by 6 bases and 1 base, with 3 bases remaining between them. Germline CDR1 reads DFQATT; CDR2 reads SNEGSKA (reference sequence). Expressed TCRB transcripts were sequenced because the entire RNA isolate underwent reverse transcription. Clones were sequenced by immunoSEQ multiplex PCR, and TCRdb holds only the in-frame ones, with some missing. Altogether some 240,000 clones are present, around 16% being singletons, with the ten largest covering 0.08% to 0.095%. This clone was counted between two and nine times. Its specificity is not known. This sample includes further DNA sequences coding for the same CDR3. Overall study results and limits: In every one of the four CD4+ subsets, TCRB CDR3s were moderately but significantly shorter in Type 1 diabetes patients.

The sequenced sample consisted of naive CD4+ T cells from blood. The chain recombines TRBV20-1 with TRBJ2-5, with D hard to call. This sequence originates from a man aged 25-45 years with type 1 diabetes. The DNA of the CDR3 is TGCAGTGCCCTCCAAGAGACCCAGTACTTC. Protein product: CSALQETQYF.